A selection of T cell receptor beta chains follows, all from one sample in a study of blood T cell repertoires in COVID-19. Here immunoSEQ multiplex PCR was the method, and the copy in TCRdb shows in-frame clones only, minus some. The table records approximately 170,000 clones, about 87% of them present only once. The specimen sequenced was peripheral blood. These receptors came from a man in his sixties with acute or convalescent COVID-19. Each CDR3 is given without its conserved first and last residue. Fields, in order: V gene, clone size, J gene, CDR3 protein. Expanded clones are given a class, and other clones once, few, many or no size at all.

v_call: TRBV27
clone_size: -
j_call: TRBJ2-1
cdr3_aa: ASSTQHGQDNEQF

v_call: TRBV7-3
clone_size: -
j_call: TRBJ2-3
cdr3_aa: ASSSWTGTDTQY

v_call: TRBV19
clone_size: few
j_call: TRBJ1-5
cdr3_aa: ASSTSTGVIQPQH

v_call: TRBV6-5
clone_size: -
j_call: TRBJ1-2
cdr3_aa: AGGGLNYGYT

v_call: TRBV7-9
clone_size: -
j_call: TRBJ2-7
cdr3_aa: ASSLEPRGWEQY

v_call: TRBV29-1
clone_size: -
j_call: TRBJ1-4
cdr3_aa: SVADGATNEKLF

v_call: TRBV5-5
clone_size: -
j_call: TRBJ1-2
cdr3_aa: ASSPSGDGGYGYT

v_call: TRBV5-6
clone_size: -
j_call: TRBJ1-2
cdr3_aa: ASIRTGLTYGYT

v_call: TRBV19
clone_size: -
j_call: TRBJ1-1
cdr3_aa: ASSIVKGAMTEAF

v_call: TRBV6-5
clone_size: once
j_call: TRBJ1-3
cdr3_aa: ASSYERTGGNTIY

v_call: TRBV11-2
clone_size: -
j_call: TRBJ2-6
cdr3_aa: ASRPGVGANVLT

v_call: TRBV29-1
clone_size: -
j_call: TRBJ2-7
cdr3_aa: SEWDRGPI

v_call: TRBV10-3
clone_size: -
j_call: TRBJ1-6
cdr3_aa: AIAEGYNSPLH

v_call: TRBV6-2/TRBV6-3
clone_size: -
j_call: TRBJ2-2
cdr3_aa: ASSYPGPTNTGELF

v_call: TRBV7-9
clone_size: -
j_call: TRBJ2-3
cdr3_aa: ASSFIGAGTDTQY

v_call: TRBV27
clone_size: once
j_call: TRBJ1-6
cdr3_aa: ASAGTGVSPLH

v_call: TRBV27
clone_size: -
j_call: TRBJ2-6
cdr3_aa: ASSSPHLSGANVLT

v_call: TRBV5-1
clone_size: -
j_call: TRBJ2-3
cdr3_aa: ASSLREGADTQY

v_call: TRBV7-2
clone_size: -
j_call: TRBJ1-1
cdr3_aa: ASSSDWLAEAF

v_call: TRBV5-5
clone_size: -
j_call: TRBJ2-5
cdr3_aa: ASSLGIAGVGETQY

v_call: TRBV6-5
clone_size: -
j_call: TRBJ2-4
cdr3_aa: ASRDQGGNIQY

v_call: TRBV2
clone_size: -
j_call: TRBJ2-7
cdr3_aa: ASSQLAGEGEQY

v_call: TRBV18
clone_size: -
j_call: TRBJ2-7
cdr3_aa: ASSQGTDGEQY

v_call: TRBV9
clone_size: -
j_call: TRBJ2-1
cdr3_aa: ASSPGLAGTTWEQF

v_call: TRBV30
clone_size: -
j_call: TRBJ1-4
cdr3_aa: AWSVVQGSNEKLF

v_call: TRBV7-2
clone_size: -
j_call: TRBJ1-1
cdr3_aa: ASSLPQGGNTEAF

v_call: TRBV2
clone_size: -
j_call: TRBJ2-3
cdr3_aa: ASKPAEVTDTQY

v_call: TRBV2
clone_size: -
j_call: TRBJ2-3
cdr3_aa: ASSPERGSDTQY

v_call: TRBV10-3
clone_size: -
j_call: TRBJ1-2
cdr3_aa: AISQQGNIDGYT

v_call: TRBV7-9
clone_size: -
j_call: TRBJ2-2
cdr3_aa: ASSPSPQGGTGELF

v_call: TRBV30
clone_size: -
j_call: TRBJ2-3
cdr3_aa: AWRPPGTTDTQY

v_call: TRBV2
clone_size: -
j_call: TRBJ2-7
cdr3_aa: ASQIAEAGYEQY

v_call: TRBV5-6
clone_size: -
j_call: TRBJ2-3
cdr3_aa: ASSLAAGQTDTQY

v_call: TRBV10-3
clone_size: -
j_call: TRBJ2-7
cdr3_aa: AISPEGLAGVYEQY

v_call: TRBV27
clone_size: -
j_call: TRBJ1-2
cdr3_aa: ASSLYPTGGNYGYT

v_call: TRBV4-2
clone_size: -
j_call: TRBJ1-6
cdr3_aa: ASSRPGLSNSPLH

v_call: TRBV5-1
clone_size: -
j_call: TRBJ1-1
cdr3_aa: ASSSRTGRNTEAF

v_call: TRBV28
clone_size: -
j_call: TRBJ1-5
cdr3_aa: ASSLSGNSNQPQH

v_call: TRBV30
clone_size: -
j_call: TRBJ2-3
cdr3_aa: AWSVARVRSDTQY

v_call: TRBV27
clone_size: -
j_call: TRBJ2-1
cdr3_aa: ASSLGGLYNEQF

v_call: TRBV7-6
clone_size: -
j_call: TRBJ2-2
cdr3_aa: ASSPLRPAGGPSIGELF

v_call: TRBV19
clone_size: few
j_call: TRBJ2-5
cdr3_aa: ATRGAPLGQERETQY

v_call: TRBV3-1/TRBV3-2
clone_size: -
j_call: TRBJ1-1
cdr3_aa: ASSQTSGRGTEAF

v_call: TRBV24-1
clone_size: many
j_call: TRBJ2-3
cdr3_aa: ATSDPGLAGADTQY

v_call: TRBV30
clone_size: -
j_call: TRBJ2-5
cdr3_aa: AWSRPATGMQETQY

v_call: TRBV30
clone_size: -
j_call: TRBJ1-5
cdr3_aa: AWSQGSNQPQH

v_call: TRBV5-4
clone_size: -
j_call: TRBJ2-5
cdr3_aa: ASSLSRRVNQETQY

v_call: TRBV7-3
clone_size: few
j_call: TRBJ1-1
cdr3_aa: ASSLNPGRESEAF

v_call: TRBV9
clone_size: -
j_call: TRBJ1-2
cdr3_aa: ASSPSARTRHGYT

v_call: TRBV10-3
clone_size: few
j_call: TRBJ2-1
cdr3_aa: AIRIGGGRNEQF

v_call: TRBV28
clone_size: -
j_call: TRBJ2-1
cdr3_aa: ASSPSAAPAVGEQF

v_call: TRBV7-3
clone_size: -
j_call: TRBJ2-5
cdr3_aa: ASSFRLAGAKETQY